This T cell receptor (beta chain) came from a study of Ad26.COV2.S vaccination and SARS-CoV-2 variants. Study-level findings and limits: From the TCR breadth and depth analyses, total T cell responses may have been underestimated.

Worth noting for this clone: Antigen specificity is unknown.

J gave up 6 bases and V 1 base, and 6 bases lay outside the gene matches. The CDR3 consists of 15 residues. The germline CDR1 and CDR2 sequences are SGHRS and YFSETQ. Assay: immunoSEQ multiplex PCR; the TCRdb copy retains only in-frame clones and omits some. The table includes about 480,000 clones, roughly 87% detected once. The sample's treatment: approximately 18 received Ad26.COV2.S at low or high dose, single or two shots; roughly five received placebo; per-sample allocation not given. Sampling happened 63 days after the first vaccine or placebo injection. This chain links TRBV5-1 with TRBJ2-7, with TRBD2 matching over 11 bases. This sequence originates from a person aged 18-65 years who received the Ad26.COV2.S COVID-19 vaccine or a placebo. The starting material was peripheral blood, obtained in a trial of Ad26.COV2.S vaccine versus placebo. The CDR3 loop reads CASSLLLAGVGEQYF. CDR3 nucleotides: TGCGCCAGCAGCTTGTTACTAGCGGGAGTAGGCGAGCAGTACTTC.